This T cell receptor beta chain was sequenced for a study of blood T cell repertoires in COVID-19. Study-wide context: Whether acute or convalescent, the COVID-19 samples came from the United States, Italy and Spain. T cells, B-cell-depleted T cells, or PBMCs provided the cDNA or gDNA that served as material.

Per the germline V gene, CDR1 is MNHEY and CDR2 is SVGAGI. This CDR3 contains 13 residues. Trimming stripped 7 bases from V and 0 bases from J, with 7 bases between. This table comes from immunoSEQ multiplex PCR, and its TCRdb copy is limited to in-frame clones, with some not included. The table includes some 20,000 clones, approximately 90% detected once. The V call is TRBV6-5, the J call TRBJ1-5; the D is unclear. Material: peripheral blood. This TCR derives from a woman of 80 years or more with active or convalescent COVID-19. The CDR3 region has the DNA TGTGCCAGCAAACAGACTAGCAATCAGCCCCAGCATTTT. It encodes CASKQTSNQPQHF.